The entry below describes one T cell receptor beta chain. Antigen specificity is unknown. This sample is part of a study of beta chain features in type 1 diabetes. Study-level points and caveats: A moderate, significant TCRB CDR3 shortening appeared in type 1 diabetes across four CD4+ subsets.

Every isolated RNA sample was fully reverse transcribed, so sequencing captured expressed TCRB transcripts. The protocol was immunoSEQ multiplex PCR, while the TCRdb copy is restricted to in-frame clones and leaves out a portion. Of about 230,000 clones listed, 9.6% are singletons. Donors underwent one heparinised blood draw, about 110 mL on average. The authors sorted CD4+ naive, central memory, regulatory and stem cell-like memory cells via CD45RO/CCR7/CD25/CD127/CD95/CD27. The sequence derives from a woman between 18 and 29 years old in good health. Sequenced: naive CD4+ T cells from blood.

CDR3 nucleotide sequence: TGTGCCAGCAGCTTGGCAGAAAATTCACCCCTCCACTTT. Amino acids: CASSLAENSPLHF. The rearrangement uses TRBV11-2 and TRBJ1-6; D uncertain. Germline values: CDR1 SGHAT, CDR2 FQNNGV. The CDR3 is 13 amino acids. V lost 3 bases, J lost 7 bases, and 7 bases lay in between.